The 27 T cell receptor beta chains listed next were all sequenced from one sample in a study of vaccination and CD4 T cells after COVID-19. TCRdb ran MiXCR on the PCR reads and lists one entry per CDR3 protein. The sample has roughly 15,000 distinct CDR3 sequences; approximately 71% are singletons. The sequenced sample was CD4+ T cells from blood, obtained after SARS-CoV-2 vaccination. The receptors shown here come from a human donor who had recovered from COVID-19.

This CDR3 is CASSLSGLPYEQYF. Here the CDR3 DNA reads TGTGCCAGCAGCTTATCCGGCCTTCCCTACGAGCAGTACTTC. This sequence joins TRBV7-9 and TRBJ2-7; D is ambiguous. Germline V lookup: CDR1 SEHNR, CDR2 FQNEAQ (reference sequence). The CDR3 extends over 14 amino acids. The germline V and J ends were trimmed by 2 bases and 2 bases, with 10 bases remaining between them.

This chain uses TRBV19 with TRBJ1-5; the match to TRBD1 covers 7 bases. V lost 5 bases, J lost 0 bases, and 7 bases stayed unmatched. Germline lookup yields CDR1 LNHDA and CDR2 SQIVND (reference sequence). This CDR3 spans 16 amino acids. The CDR3 loop reads CASSPWTGDSNQPQHF. CDR3 coding DNA: TGTGCCAGTAGTCCGTGGACAGGTGATAGCAATCAGCCCCAGCATTTT.

This rearrangement joins TRBV2 to TRBJ2-2; a weak D match, TRBD1 (6 bases). This CDR3 is built from 14 residues. The V end was cut by 7 bases, the J end by 6 bases, with 15 bases between. Germline V CDR1 and CDR2: SNHLY, FYNNEI. CDR3 residues: CASNMGASAGELFF. In DNA, the CDR3 is TGTGCCAGCAACATGGGGGCATCCGCCGGGGAGCTGTTTTTT.

The chain employs TRBV30 and TRBJ1-2; 7 bases agree with TRBD1. The CDR3 consists of 15 residues. Per germline, CDR1 GTSNPN and CDR2 SVGIG (reference sequence). The V segment lost 2 bases and the J segment 4 bases; nucleotides outside the gene matches: 10. The CDR3 reads CAWSRYRGFPYGYTF. CDR3 DNA sequence: TGTGCCTGGAGTCGCTACAGGGGATTCCCCTATGGCTACACCTTC.

In this sample, this clonotype turned up a few times. The rearrangement joins TRBV19 to TRBJ2-7, with 9 bases matching TRBD1. The germline CDR1 and CDR2 sequences are LNHDA and SQIVND (reference sequence). V was pared by 8 bases and J by 6 bases, with 2 bases of the junction left unmatched. The CDR3 spans 11 residues. CDR3 bases: TGTGCCAGTGGGACAGGGAGCGAGCAGTACTTC. Translated, it gives CASGTGSEQYF.

The gene calls are TRBV2 and TRBJ2-7, with D tentatively TRBD1 or TRBD2 (6 bases each). Trimming removed 7 bases from V and 1 base from J, with 17 bases in between. This CDR3 is built from 15 residues. The germline gives CDR1 SNHLY, CDR2 FYNNEI. The chain's CDR3 is CASKWEEGVSYEQYF. CDR3 nucleotides: TGTGCCAGCAAATGGGAGGAGGGGGTTTCCTACGAGCAGTACTTC.

The genes are TRBV28 and TRBJ2-5; 7 positions agree with TRBD2. The CDR3 is 16 residues long. Per germline, CDR1 MDHEN and CDR2 SYDVKM. J was trimmed by 9 bases and V by 6 bases; bases with no gene match: 19. In DNA form, the CDR3 reads TGTGCCAGCAGAAGCGTGGGCAGGGCATCCCGGGGGGCCCAGTACTTC. Translating gives CASRSVGRASRGAQYF.

This chain links TRBV15 with TRBJ1-5; no firm D call. Germline V lookup: CDR1 LNHNV, CDR2 YYDKDF (reference sequence). CDR3 length equals 17 residues. Trimming took off 1 base at V and 0 bases at J, with 13 bases between the two ends. The CDR3 here is CATSRARAPYSNQPQHF. The DNA for the CDR3 is TGTGCCACCAGCAGAGCGAGGGCCCCTTATAGCAATCAGCCCCAGCATTTT. Variable domain in full (rest from reference TRBV15 and TRBJ1-5): DAMVIQNPRYQVTQFGKPVTLSCSQTLNHNVMYWYQQKSSQAPKLLFHYYDKDFNNEADTPDNFQSRRPNTSFCFLDIRSPGLGDTAMYLCATSRARAPYSNQPQHFGDGTRLSIL.

The chain is built from TRBV20-1 and TRBJ2-2, with 7 bases matching TRBD2. Trimming cost V 6 bases and J 7 bases; bases outside gene matches: 17. Germline CDR1 is DFQATT and CDR2 is SNEGSKA (reference sequence). The CDR3 is 16 residues long. CDR3 sequence (DNA): TGCAGTGCAGCAGATCCGGGAGGCGGGAAGGACGGGGAGCTGTTTTTT. Encoded protein: CSAADPGGGKDGELFF.

CDR3 nucleotide sequence: TGTGCCAGCAGCTTAGGGGCGGGAGGCGCAGATACGCAGTATTTT. It specifies CASSLGAGGADTQYF. The V call is TRBV11-2, the J call TRBJ2-3; 8 positions agree with TRBD2. V lost 1 base to trimming and J lost 4 bases; unmatched junction nucleotides: 4. The CDR3 spans 15 residues. The germline V gene has CDR1 SGHAT and CDR2 FQNNGV. The variable domain in full, completed from reference TRBV11-2 and TRBJ2-3, reads EAGVAQSPRYKIIEKRQSVAFWCNPISGHATLYWYQQILGQGPKLLIQFQNNGVVDDSQLPKDRFSAERLKGVDSTLKIQPAKLEDSAVYLCASSLGAGGADTQYFGPGTRLTVL.

This clonotype was picked up one time. J is TRBJ2-7 and V is TRBV5-1, with 9 positions matching TRBD2. The germline V gene encodes CDR1 SGHRS and CDR2 YFSETQ. This CDR3 is 15 amino acids long. V was clipped by 0 bases and J by 6 bases; unmatched bases: 7. The DNA for the CDR3 is TGCGCCAGCAGCTTGGCCGGGGGACTAGCTGTCGAGCAGTACTTC. Translated: CASSLAGGLAVEQYF.

The chain links TRBV20-1 to TRBJ2-7, with 7 bases identical to TRBD2. The V gene's germline CDR1 is DFQATT and CDR2 SNEGSKA (reference sequence). V lost 5 bases to trimming and J lost 0 bases; unmatched junction nucleotides: 7. The length of the CDR3 is 14 residues. CDR3 residues: CSAPPSGGSYEQYF. DNA of the CDR3: TGCAGTGCTCCTCCTAGCGGCGGCTCCTACGAGCAGTACTTC.

The chain links TRBV10-3 to TRBJ1-1, with 11 bases aligning to TRBD1. This CDR3 comprises 17 residues. Germline CDR1 reads ENHRY; CDR2 reads SYGVKD. The V gene end was trimmed by 5 bases and the J gene end by 0 bases; junction bases not matched to a gene: 8. CDR3 nucleotides: TGTGCCATCAGTCAATTCGGACAGGGGGCAATGAACACTGAAGCTTTCTTT. Translation: CAISQFGQGAMNTEAFF.

V usage is TRBV27 and J usage is TRBJ1-2; tentative D call: TRBD1 (6 bases). The V gene's germline CDR1 is MNHEY and CDR2 SMNVEV (reference sequence). The CDR3 loop spans 15 amino acids. V lost 1 base and J lost 5, with 14 bases in between. CDR3 sequence (DNA): TGTGCCAGCAGTTTATGGGGGGCCCAGACTTATGGCTACACCTTC. It codes for CASSLWGAQTYGYTF.

The chain joins TRBV7-9 to TRBJ2-5; D not certain. The V gene's germline CDR1 is SEHNR and CDR2 FQNEAQ (reference sequence). The CDR3 has 13 residues. V shed 3 bases and J shed 0 bases, with 5 bases lying between them. The CDR3 loop is CASSFLDQETQYF. In DNA form, the CDR3 reads TGTGCCAGCAGCTTCCTCGACCAAGAGACCCAGTACTTC.

The rearrangement uses TRBV7-8 and TRBJ2-3, with 12 nucleotides matching TRBD2. The CDR3 loop spans 17 amino acids. Germline V gene sequence: CDR1 SGHVS, CDR2 FQNEAQ. Trimming cost V 1 base and J 2 bases; bases outside gene matches: 4. CDR3 in DNA: TGTGCCAGCAGCTTAGGGCGGACTAGCGGGAACACAGATACGCAGTATTTT. Its protein product is CASSLGRTSGNTDTQYF.

The chain uses TRBV20-1 and TRBJ1-4, with no clear D. Trimming took 5 bases from V and 11 from J, leaving 15 bases between them. In germline, CDR1 is DFQATT, CDR2 SNEGSKA (reference sequence). This CDR3 is 12 amino acids long. DNA of the CDR3: TGCAGTGCTCATGAGGCGGTTGGGAAACTGTTTTTT. Translating gives CSAHEAVGKLFF.

J is TRBJ2-4 and V is TRBV7-9; D not resolved. This CDR3 comprises 13 residues. CDR1 SEHNR and CDR2 FQNEAQ come from the germline V gene (reference sequence). V was pared by 5 bases and J by 7 bases, with 12 bases between. CDR3 sequence: CASSPRDGNIQYF. The CDR3 DNA is TGTGCCAGCAGCCCTCGTGATGGGAACATTCAGTACTTC. Drawing the rest from reference TRBV7-9 and TRBJ2-4, the complete variable domain is DTGVSQNPRHKITKRGQNVTFRCDPISEHNRLYWYRQTLGQGPEFLTYFQNEAQLEKSRLLSDRFSAERPKGSFSTLEIQRTEQGDSAMYLCASSPRDGNIQYFGAGTRLSVL.

This clonotype has only one observation. The chain uses TRBV20-1 and TRBJ1-3; D not certain. The CDR3 runs 15 residues. CDR1 and CDR2 (germline): DFQATT, SNEGSKA (reference sequence). Between the trimmed V and J ends, which lost 0 bases and 0 bases, there was a span of 9 bases. The CDR3 is CSARDSEYSGNTIYF. The CDR3, as DNA: TGCAGTGCTAGAGATTCCGAATACTCTGGAAACACCATATATTTT.

This clonotype turned up a few times. This chain links TRBV7-2 with TRBJ2-5, with TRBD2 matching over 9 bases. With 0 bases clipped from V and 0 bases from J, the junction kept 11 bases outside the gene matches. The CDR3 has 19 residues. Germline V gene sequence: CDR1 SGHTA, CDR2 FQGNSA. The CDR3 loop is CASSLARSLAGAYQETQYF. The CDR3 DNA follows: TGTGCCAGCAGCTTAGCTAGAAGTTTAGCGGGGGCGTACCAAGAGACCCAGTACTTC.

In this sample, this clonotype turned up once. This chain connects TRBV6-8 to TRBJ1-2; TRBD1 agrees at 7 bases. V lost 2 bases and J lost 3; bases outside the gene matches: 6. The CDR3 is made up of 15 amino acids. Germline assignment: CDR1 MNHGY and CDR2 SAAAGT. The CDR3 loop is CASSYRTGYHYGYTF. The CDR3 DNA sequence: TGTGCCAGCAGTTACAGGACAGGCTACCACTATGGCTACACCTTC.

The chain combines TRBV6-2 or TRBV6-3 with TRBJ2-2; 10 nucleotides align to TRBD2. V shed 8 bases and J 7 bases; nucleotides not matched to a gene: 13. CDR3 size: 16 residues. Germline V gives CDR1 MNHEY, CDR2 SVGEGT. The CDR3, as DNA: TGTGCCAGCGGATCGGGGACTAGCGTTACTATCGGGGAGCTGTTTTTT. Translation gives CASGSGTSVTIGELFF.

This clonotype was counted only a few times. The DNA for the CDR3 is TGTGCCAGCAGCCCTGGTGCTGATACGCAGTATTTT. Translation gives CASSPGADTQYF. The chain joins TRBV7-2 to TRBJ2-3, with D unresolved. The CDR3 contains 12 residues. The V end was cut by 5 bases, the J end by 6 bases, with 9 bases between. Germline assignment: CDR1 SGHTA and CDR2 FQGNSA.

The chain combines TRBV28 with TRBJ1-1; D uncertain. Germline V CDR1 and CDR2: MDHEN, SYDVKM. This CDR3 contains 13 residues. V lost 1 base to trimming and J lost 4 bases, with 7 bases between them. The CDR3 DNA reads as TGTGCCAGCAGTTTATTGTACAGCACTGAAGCTTTCTTT. This encodes CASSLLYSTEAFF.

This rearrangement joins TRBV30 to TRBJ1-6; 8 bases align to TRBD1. In germline, CDR1 is GTSNPN, CDR2 SVGIG (reference sequence). The CDR3 consists of 15 residues. Germline trimming cut 0 bases from V and 7 bases from J; bases unmatched to any gene: 5. The DNA of the CDR3 is TGTGCCTGGAGTGTTAGGAGACAGGGGAATTCACCCCTCCACTTT. Translated, it gives CAWSVRRQGNSPLHF. The whole variable domain, remainder taken from reference TRBV30 and TRBJ1-6, is SQTIHQWPATLVQPVGSPLSLECTVEGTSNPNLYWYRQAAGRGLQLLFYSVGIGQISSEVPQNLSASRPQDRQFILSSKKLLLSDSGFYLCAWSVRRQGNSPLHFGNGTRLTVT.

J is TRBJ2-3 and V is TRBV20-1, with unresolved D. Trimming stripped 0 bases from V and 1 base from J, with 14 bases between. Per germline, CDR1 DFQATT and CDR2 SNEGSKA (reference sequence). The CDR3 is 16 amino acids. CDR3 coding DNA: TGCAGTGCTAGAGATTCCAGTCGAATAGGCACAGATACGCAGTATTTT. Its protein is CSARDSSRIGTDTQYF.

The sample holds a few counts of this clonotype. The rearrangement uses TRBV19 and TRBJ1-1; TRBD1 aligns across 8 bases. V was clipped by 6 bases and J by 10 bases; unmatched bases: 10. Germline V gives CDR1 LNHDA, CDR2 SQIVND (reference sequence). This CDR3 has 13 amino acids. In DNA, the CDR3 is TGTGCCAGTAGCCGACAGGGGCCGACGGGAGCTTTCTTT. Protein product: CASSRQGPTGAFF.